This TCR beta chain was identified during a study of cytomegalovirus exposure and HLA in healthy donors. Study-level points and caveats: Highly shared variants forming one cluster were likely a sequencing artifact. Earlier analysis yielded a pattern in which most TCR beta V segments were productive about 87% or about 30% of the time. Immune exposure information comprised only CMV serostatus.

Germline CDR1 and CDR2: SGHTA and FQGNSA. CDR3 length equals 15 residues. V gave up 2 bases and J gave up 6 bases, with 16 bases separating them. About this clone itself: Its target is unknown.

PCR involved 60 Vbeta and 13 Jbeta primers. TCRdb's table, derived via immunoSEQ multiplex PCR, lists solely in-frame clones and lacks some. The profile shows around 150,000 clones, 80% to 85% of them singletons. Material for sequencing was PBMCs. The chain is built from TRBV7-2 and TRBJ1-2; no clear D gene. This receptor was taken from a woman aged 18-29 years in good health and CMV-seronegative. CDR3 in DNA: TGTGCCAGCAGCTTATGGGTCGGGGAAGTGGATGGCTACACCTTC. This encodes CASSLWVGEVDGYTF.